This TCR beta chain was sequenced for a study of blood T cell repertoires in COVID-19. This clone was counted between two and nine times. TCRdb keeps only in-frame clones here, not all; method: immunoSEQ multiplex PCR. The table shows 75,000 to 95,000 clones, with around 83% occurring only once. This TCR derives from a human donor in a cohort sampled during active COVID-19. Sequencing was performed on peripheral blood.

CDR3 DNA: TGTGCCAGCAGCTCGGACAGGGCCTCTGGAAACACCATATATTTT. Its translation is CASSSDRASGNTIYF. The gene calls are TRBV7-9 and TRBJ1-3; 8 nucleotides match TRBD1. With V trimmed by 4 bases and J by 0 bases, 2 bases remained unmatched. The germline gives CDR1 SEHNR, CDR2 FQNEAQ (reference sequence). This CDR3 contains 15 residues. Full variable domain (outside the CDR3, taken from reference TRBV7-9 and TRBJ1-3): DTGVSQNPRHKITKRGQNVTFRCDPISEHNRLYWYRQTLGQGPEFLTYFQNEAQLEKSRLLSDRFSAERPKGSFSTLEIQRTEQGDSAMYLCASSSDRASGNTIYFGEGSWLTVV.